One and the same sample provided the 9 T cell receptor beta chains below, sequenced in a study of neurological immune-mediated disorders. TCRdb itself ran the 5' RACE reads through MiXCR, one entry per CDR3 protein. The table shows more than 75,000 distinct CDR3 sequences, with about 4% occurring only once. Time point noted: longitudinal time-point 3. Material: PBMCs. The receptors stem from a woman aged 60-70 years with multiple sclerosis.

In its sample, this clonotype was seen many times. This rearrangement joins TRBV5-1 to TRBJ1-5, with D tentatively TRBD1 (5 bases). Trimming pared 4 bases from V and 5 bases from J, leaving 13 bases between. The germline V gene has CDR1 SGHRS and CDR2 YFSETQ. This CDR3 has 14 residues. CDR3 region: CASSIGPGDQPQHF. Written as DNA, the CDR3 is TGCGCCAGCAGCATCGGACCGGGGGATCAGCCCCAGCATTTT.

This clonotype has ten or more counts. The CDR3 protein is CASSLVRGRNYGYTF. CDR3 coding DNA: TGTGCCAGCAGCTTAGTGAGGGGCAGGAACTATGGCTACACCTTC. The chain links TRBV11-2 to TRBJ1-2; tentatively, D is TRBD1 (5 bases). The CDR3 is 15 amino acids. Germline assignment: CDR1 SGHAT and CDR2 FQNNGV. The V end was cut by 1 base, the J end by 2 bases, with 11 bases between. Drawing the rest from reference TRBV11-2 and TRBJ1-2, the complete variable domain is EAGVAQSPRYKIIEKRQSVAFWCNPISGHATLYWYQQILGQGPKLLIQFQNNGVVDDSQLPKDRFSAERLKGVDSTLKIQPAKLEDSAVYLCASSLVRGRNYGYTFGSGTRLTVV.

This clonotype has at least ten counts. The chain uses TRBV20-1 and TRBJ2-3, with TRBD2 identical over 12 bases. CDR3 length equals 16 residues. V lost 8 bases and J lost 2; bases outside the gene matches: 11. CDR1 is DFQATT, CDR2 SNEGSKA, per germline (reference sequence). CDR3 nucleotide sequence: TGCAGTACAGACCTTCCTAGCGGGGGGGTCACAGATACGCAGTATTTT. Its protein is CSTDLPSGGVTDTQYF.

This sequence joins TRBV7-6 and TRBJ1-3; D might be TRBD1 (6 bases). V lost 8 bases and J lost 6, with 20 bases in between. The CDR3 runs to 15 residues. The germline V gene has CDR1 SGHVS and CDR2 FNYEAQ. The CDR3: CASGPWGPASNTIYF. In DNA form, the CDR3 reads TGTGCCAGCGGACCCTGGGGGCCCGCATCAAACACCATATATTTT.

This clonotype came up many times. V and J are TRBV20-1 and TRBJ2-5; D unresolved. The germline V gene has CDR1 DFQATT and CDR2 SNEGSKA (reference sequence). This CDR3 is built from 14 residues. Trimming removed 0 bases at V and 1 base at J, with 9 bases between. The CDR3 sequence: CSARDGTVQETQYF. Written as DNA, the CDR3 is TGCAGTGCTAGAGATGGCACTGTCCAAGAGACCCAGTACTTC.

This clonotype came up many times. This chain uses TRBV12-3 or TRBV12-4 with TRBJ1-5; tentative D call: TRBD1 (5 bases). V was shortened by 5 bases and J by 7 bases, with 18 bases between the two germline ends. There are 15 residues in the CDR3. The CDR3, as DNA: TGTGCCAGCAGTCAACGCCGGTCGGGGGGGCAGCCCCAGCATTTT. Translating gives CASSQRRSGGQPQHF.

The sample holds many counts of this clonotype. The chain links TRBV10-3 to TRBJ1-2; weak D call: TRBD1 (5 bases). V lost 3 bases, J lost 4 bases, and 21 bases lay in between. Germline V gives CDR1 ENHRY, CDR2 SYGVKD. CDR3 size: 17 residues. CDR3 nucleotide sequence: TGTGCCATCAGTGAACAACCAGTTGGGGCCGGGGGCTATGGCTACACCTTC. The encoded protein is CAISEQPVGAGGYGYTF.

Ten or more counts support this clonotype. The rearrangement uses TRBV5-1 and TRBJ2-6; the D gene could be TRBD1 or TRBD2 (5 bases each). CDR1 and CDR2 (germline): SGHRS, YFSETQ. CDR3 length: 17 residues. Trimming took off 4 bases at V and 0 bases at J, with 14 bases between the two ends. The CDR3 here is CASSPPGTSSGANVLTF. CDR3 DNA: TGCGCCAGCAGCCCCCCAGGGACGAGCTCTGGGGCCAACGTCCTGACTTTC.

This clonotype was recorded at least ten times. This chain connects TRBV6-5 to TRBJ1-6, with 9 bases aligning to TRBD1. The germline V gene encodes CDR1 MNHEY and CDR2 SVGAGI. The CDR3 is 15 amino acids. V trimming: 7 bases; J trimming: 6 bases; junction bases outside the gene matches: 7. Here the CDR3 reads CASTADRGINSPLHF. CDR3 coding DNA: TGTGCCAGCACCGCTGACAGGGGGATTAATTCACCCCTCCACTTT.